Presented here are 3 T cell receptor beta chains from one specimen sequenced in a study of preoperative IRX-2 immunotherapy in early breast cancer. Some clones are missing from TCRdb's copy, which holds only in-frame ones; the method was immunoSEQ multiplex PCR. This repertoire shows over 55,000 clones, approximately 94% found once; its top ten account for roughly 1.7%. Described treatment: preoperative locoregional IRX-2 cytokine immunotherapy. Sample collection occurred from a patient treated with IRX-2 immunotherapy. The receptors come from a human donor with breast cancer.

The V gene is TRBV5-1, the J gene TRBJ1-1, with a possible D match to TRBD1 (6 bases). Per the germline V gene, CDR1 is SGHRS and CDR2 is YFSETQ. V lost 4 bases, J lost 7 bases, and 17 bases lay in between. The CDR3 sequence is 14 residues long. In nucleotides, the CDR3 is TGCGCCAGCAGCCCGGGGGCCAACGGGGGTGAAGCTTTCTTT. This translates into CASSPGANGGEAFF. Full variable domain (outside the CDR3, taken from reference TRBV5-1 and TRBJ1-1): KAGVTQTPRYLIKTRGQQVTLSCSPISGHRSVSWYQQTPGQGLQFLFEYFSETQRNKGNFPGRFSGRQFSNSRSEMNVSTLELGDSALYLCASSPGANGGEAFFGQGTRLTVV.

On this clone itself: One end of the junction does not line up with germline, which may come from a read error. This specimen includes other DNA sequences encoding the same CDR3. The J gene is TRBJ2-2, the V gene TRBV7-7; D is ambiguous. This CDR3 is built from 14 residues. Per the germline V gene, CDR1 is SSHAT and CDR2 is FNYEAQ (reference sequence). In nucleotides, the CDR3 is TGTGCCAGCAGCCCCGGAGTGAACACCGGAGAGCTGTTTTTT. This sequence encodes CASSPGVNTGELFF.

The V gene is TRBV18, the J gene TRBJ2-7; D gene unclear. This CDR3 has 13 residues. V was clipped by 0 bases and J by 0 bases, with 3 bases between them. From germline, CDR1 is KGHSH and CDR2 LQKENI. CDR3 DNA sequence: TGTGCCAGCTCACCACCGGACTCCTACGAGCAGTACTTC. Its translation is CASSPPDSYEQYF.